These 5 T cell receptor beta chains originate from one sample sequenced in a study of OX40 agonist ivuxolimab in advanced cancers. Method: immunoSEQ multiplex PCR; TCRdb's copy keeps in-frame clones and lacks some. The sample yields some 100,000 clones, less than 90% seen once. The sequenced sample was CD4+ or CD8+ T cells sorted from blood, obtained in a trial of the OX40 agonist ivuxolimab. The source is an adult with an advanced solid tumor such as melanoma, head and neck, liver or kidney cancer.

The chain is built from TRBV5-1 and TRBJ1-1; 8 bases agree with TRBD1. CDR3 length equals 15 residues. J was trimmed by 4 bases and V by 4 bases; bases with no gene match: 9. In germline, CDR1 is SGHRS, CDR2 YFSETQ. CDR3 DNA sequence: TGCGCCAGCAGCAAGACAGGGGAGGCGGGCACTGAAGCTTTCTTT. The encoded protein is CASSKTGEAGTEAFF.

V usage is TRBV11-2 and J usage is TRBJ1-3, with a possible D match to TRBD1 (5 bases). Germline CDR1 SGHAT, CDR2 FQNNGV. V shed 8 bases and J shed 3 bases, with 17 bases lying between them. The CDR3 is made up of 15 amino acids. CDR3 in DNA: TGTGCCAGCCAATGGGGCGAGATGATTGGAAACACCATATATTTT. Translation gives CASQWGEMIGNTIYF. Based on the CDR3 plus reference TRBV11-2 and TRBJ1-3, the full variable domain is EAGVAQSPRYKIIEKRQSVAFWCNPISGHATLYWYQQILGQGPKLLIQFQNNGVVDDSQLPKDRFSAERLKGVDSTLKIQPAKLEDSAVYLCASQWGEMIGNTIYFGEGSWLTVV.

The chain combines TRBV9 with TRBJ1-2, with a possible D match to TRBD1 (5 bases). The CDR3 covers 14 residues. From germline, CDR1 is SGDLS and CDR2 YYNGEE. The V end lost 5 bases, the J end lost 4 bases, and 15 bases lay between the germline ends. CDR3 sequence reads: CASSSTGTLYGYTF. Here the CDR3 DNA reads TGTGCCAGCAGTTCCACCGGGACGCTCTATGGCTACACCTTC.

The rearrangement joins TRBV19 to TRBJ2-1, with 7 bases lining up with TRBD1. The CDR3 loop spans 15 amino acids. The trim removed 9 bases at V and 5 bases at J, leaving 13 bases unmatched. Germline CDR1 and CDR2: LNHDA and SQIVND (reference sequence). The CDR3 DNA sequence: TGTGCCAGCAGACTATACTTAGGGGGCCACAATGAGCAGTTCTTC. This translates into CASRLYLGGHNEQFF.

The rearrangement uses TRBV18 and TRBJ1-4; D is possibly TRBD1 (6 bases). Trimming cost V 6 bases and J 8 bases, with 13 bases left between them. Germline V gene lookup returns CDR1 KGHSH and CDR2 LQKENI. The CDR3 runs to 13 residues. The chain's CDR3 is CASSREGVEKLFF. Here the CDR3 DNA reads TGTGCCAGCTCCAGGGAGGGGGTCGAAAAACTGTTTTTT.